This TCR beta chain derives from a study of T cells in Graves' hyperthyroidism and ophthalmopathy. Study-wide results and caveats: Among clonotypes expanded in thyroid above 0.001, most were also found in blood. Progression to ophthalmopathy was predicted a median of about 6.6 months early. Researchers report that a 13 V-J model separated ophthalmopathy from stable hyperthyroidism.

From RNA transcripts, TCR beta CDR3 regions were amplified. RT-PCR in the first round (using the HTBI primer set) targeted the TCR CDR3. MiXCR, applied by TCRdb to the multiplex PCR reads, yields one record per CDR3 protein. The sample has 340,000 or so distinct CDR3 sequences, roughly 18% seen once. Uncontrolled infection, other autoimmune disease, pregnancy or lactation disqualified patients from enrolment. In germline, CDR1 is MNHEY, CDR2 SVGEGT. The CDR3 consists of 12 residues. Trimming stripped 2 bases from V and 3 bases from J, with 5 bases between. In its sample, this clonotype was seen many times. Antigen specificity is unknown.

The chain joins TRBV6-2 or TRBV6-3 to TRBJ2-7; D gene ambiguous. Sample: blood. The receptor was isolated from a woman aged 45-59 years with Graves' hyperthyroidism. The CDR3 DNA reads as TGTGCCAGCAGTTACGAACACTACGAGCAGTACTTC. This gives the protein CASSYEHYEQYF.